This paragraph reports one TCR beta chain. RNA in amounts of about 0.45 to 1 ug was reverse transcribed with random hexamers. Each CDR3 protein is one row after TCRdb ran MiXCR on the immunoSEQ multiplex PCR reads. Of approximately 170,000 distinct CDR3 sequences listed, roughly 93% were seen once; the top ten hold just over 0.13%. The sample belongs to a study of CD8 T cells in Susac syndrome. The V gene's germline CDR1 is MDHEN and CDR2 SYDVKM. Trimming pared 6 bases from V and 2 bases from J, leaving 17 bases between. The CDR3 extends over 15 amino acids. The TCR was taken from a human donor in good health. What was sequenced was CD4+ T cells from PBMCs. The chain carries TRBV28 and TRBJ2-7; a weak D match, TRBD1 (6 bases). CDR3 bases: TGTGCCAGCAGCTCTAACGGACAGATAACCTACGAGCAGTACTTC. Translation: CASSSNGQITYEQYF. Filled out from reference TRBV28 and TRBJ2-7, the complete variable domain reads DVKVTQSSRYLVKRTGEKVFLECVQDMDHENMFWYRQDPGLGLRLIYFSYDVKMKEKGDIPEGYSVSREKKERFSLILESASTNQTSMYLCASSSNGQITYEQYFGPGTRLTVT.